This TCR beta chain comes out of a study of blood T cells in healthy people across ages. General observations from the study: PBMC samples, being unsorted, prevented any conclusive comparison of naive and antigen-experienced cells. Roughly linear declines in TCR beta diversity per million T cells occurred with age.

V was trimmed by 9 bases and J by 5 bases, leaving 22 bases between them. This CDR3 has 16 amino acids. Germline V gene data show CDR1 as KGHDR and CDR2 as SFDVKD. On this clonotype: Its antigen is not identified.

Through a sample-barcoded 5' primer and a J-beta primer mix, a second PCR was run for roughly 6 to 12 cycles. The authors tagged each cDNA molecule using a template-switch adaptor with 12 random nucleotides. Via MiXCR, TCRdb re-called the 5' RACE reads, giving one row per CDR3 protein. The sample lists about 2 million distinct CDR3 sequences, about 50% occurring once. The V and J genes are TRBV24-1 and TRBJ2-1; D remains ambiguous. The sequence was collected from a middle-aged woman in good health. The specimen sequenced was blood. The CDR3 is CATSSGPRTLNNEQFF. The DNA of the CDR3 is TGTGCCACCTCTTCAGGACCCAGGACGCTGAACAATGAGCAGTTCTTC.